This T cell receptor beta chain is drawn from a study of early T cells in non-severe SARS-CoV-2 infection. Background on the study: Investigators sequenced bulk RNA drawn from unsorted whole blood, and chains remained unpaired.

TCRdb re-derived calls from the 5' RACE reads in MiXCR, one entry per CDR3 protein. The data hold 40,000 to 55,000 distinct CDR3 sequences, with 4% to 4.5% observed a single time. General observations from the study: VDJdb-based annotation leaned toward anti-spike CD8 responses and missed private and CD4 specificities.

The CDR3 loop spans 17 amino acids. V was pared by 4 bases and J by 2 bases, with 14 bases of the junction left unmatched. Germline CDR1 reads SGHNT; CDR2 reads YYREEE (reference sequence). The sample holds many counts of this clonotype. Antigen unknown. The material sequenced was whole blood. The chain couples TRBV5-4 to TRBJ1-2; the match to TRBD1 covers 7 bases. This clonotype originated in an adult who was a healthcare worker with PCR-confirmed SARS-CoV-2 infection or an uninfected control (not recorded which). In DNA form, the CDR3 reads TGTGCCAGCAGCATCCAGGGGGGCGCTGCAATAAACTATGGCTACACCTTC. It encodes CASSIQGGAAINYGYTF.